The sequence of this TCR beta chain was determined in a study of glioma-infiltrating T cells after dendritic cell vaccination. Background on the study: At biweekly intervals, patients got three intradermal dendritic cell vaccine injections.

Profiled with immunoSEQ multiplex PCR; TCRdb holds only in-frame clones, not every one. The sample lists about 82,000 clones, about 87% occurring once. V was pared by 2 bases and J by 4 bases, with 17 bases between. The CDR3 runs 15 residues. Germline loops: CDR1 GTSNPN, CDR2 SVGIG (reference sequence). This receptor was identified in a human donor with glioblastoma. This chain links TRBV30 with TRBJ1-2; TRBD1 is a possible D gene (6 bases). This sample comprised blood, obtained before dendritic cell vaccination. As DNA, the CDR3 is TGTGCCTGGAGTTCGGGACAAGGCCCCCGCTATGGCTACACCTTC. It is translated as CAWSSGQGPRYGYTF.